The clone carrying this T cell receptor beta chain has just one count. Participant ages covered roughly 18 to 89 years across 25 or so US areas. Methods used by the authors: Estimation of nucleated cell counts was performed using reference gene primer amplification. The table came from immunoSEQ multiplex PCR; TCRdb's copy has only in-frame clones and leaves some out. That table supplies the V and J calls and clone size; D and trimming were determined from the DNA. This table holds about 220,000 clones, about nine tenths found once. This record belongs to a study of blood T cell repertoires in COVID-19. Study details: T cells, B-cell-depleted T cells, or PBMCs provided the cDNA or gDNA that served as material.

Trimming cost V 6 bases and J 9 bases, with 12 bases left between them. This CDR3 comprises 13 residues. Germline CDR1 and CDR2: MNHEY and SVGAGI. The chain employs TRBV6-5 and TRBJ1-6, with D possibly matching TRBD1 (6 bases). The sample taken for sequencing was PBMCs or T cells enriched from blood (not recorded which). The TCR sequence derives from a woman aged 40 to 49 with acute COVID-19. CDR3 DNA sequence: TGTGCCAGCAGGGGGTTAGGGGGTTCACCCCTCCACTTT. Translated: CASRGLGGSPLHF.